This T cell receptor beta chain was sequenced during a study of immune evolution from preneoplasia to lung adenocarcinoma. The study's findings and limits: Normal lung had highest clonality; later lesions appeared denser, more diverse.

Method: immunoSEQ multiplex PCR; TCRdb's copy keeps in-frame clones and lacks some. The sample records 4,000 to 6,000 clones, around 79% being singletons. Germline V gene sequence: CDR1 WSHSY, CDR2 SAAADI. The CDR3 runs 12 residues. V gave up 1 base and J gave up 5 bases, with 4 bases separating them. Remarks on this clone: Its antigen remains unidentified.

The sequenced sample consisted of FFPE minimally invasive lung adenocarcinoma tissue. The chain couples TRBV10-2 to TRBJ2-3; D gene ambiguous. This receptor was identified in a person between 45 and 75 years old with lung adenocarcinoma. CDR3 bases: TGCGCCAGCAGTGAGTACGGAGATACGCAGTATTTT. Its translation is CASSEYGDTQYF.